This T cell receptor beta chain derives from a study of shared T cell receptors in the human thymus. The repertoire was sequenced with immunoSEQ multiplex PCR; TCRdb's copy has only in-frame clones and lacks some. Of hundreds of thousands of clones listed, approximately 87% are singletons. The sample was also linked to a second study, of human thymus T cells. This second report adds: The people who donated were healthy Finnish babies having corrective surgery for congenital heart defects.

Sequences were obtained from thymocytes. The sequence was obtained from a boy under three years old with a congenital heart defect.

This chain's CDR3 is CASRVRGDQPQHF. CDR3 DNA: TGCGCCAGCAGGGTTAGGGGCGATCAGCCCCAGCATTTT. The chain is built from TRBV10-2 and TRBJ1-5; perhaps TRBD1 as D (5 bases). The CDR3 extends over 13 amino acids. Trimming shortened V by 6 bases and J by 5 bases, and 11 bases separated the two germline ends. The germline gives CDR1 WSHSY, CDR2 SAAADI.